The clone carrying this T cell receptor beta chain was counted between two and nine times. Its antigen remains unknown. From germline, CDR1 is MNHNS and CDR2 SASEGT. The length of the CDR3 is 14 residues. V shed 6 bases and J shed 4 bases, with 13 bases lying between them. The sample is drawn from a study of cytomegalovirus exposure and HLA in healthy donors. 13 Jbeta primers and 60 Vbeta primers were used for the PCR. Assay used: immunoSEQ multiplex PCR; TCRdb lists only in-frame clones, some missing. The sample lists about 120,000 clones; more than 9% were seen once. Broader study findings: Cytomegalovirus association was assigned to under 200 TCR beta chains.

The rearrangement joins TRBV6-1 to TRBJ1-5; the D is unclear. The sequence derives from a woman between 18 and 30 years old in good health and CMV-seropositive. The sequenced sample consisted of PBMCs. The CDR3 region is CASRETGDNQPQHF. The DNA of the CDR3 is TGTGCCAGCAGAGAGACGGGAGATAATCAGCCCCAGCATTTT.